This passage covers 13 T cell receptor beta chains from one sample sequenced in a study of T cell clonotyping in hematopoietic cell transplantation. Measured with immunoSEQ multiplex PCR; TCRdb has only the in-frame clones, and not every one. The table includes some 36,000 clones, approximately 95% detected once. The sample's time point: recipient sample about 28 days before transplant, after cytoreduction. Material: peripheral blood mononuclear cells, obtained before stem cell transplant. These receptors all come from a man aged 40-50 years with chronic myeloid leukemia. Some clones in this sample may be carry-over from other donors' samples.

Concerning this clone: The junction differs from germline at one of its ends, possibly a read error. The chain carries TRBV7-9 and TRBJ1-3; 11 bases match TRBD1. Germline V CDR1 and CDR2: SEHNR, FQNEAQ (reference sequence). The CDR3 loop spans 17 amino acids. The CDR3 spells CASSIARGQGAGNTIYF. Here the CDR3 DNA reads TGTGCCAGCAGCATAGCCCGGGGACAGGGGGCTGGAAACACCATATATTTT.

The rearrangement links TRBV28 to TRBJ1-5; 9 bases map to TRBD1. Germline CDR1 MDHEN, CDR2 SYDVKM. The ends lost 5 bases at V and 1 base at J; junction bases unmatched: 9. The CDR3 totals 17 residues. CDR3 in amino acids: CASSEGQGSISNQPQHF. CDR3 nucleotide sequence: TGTGCCAGCAGTGAGGGACAGGGTTCGATAAGCAATCAGCCCCAGCATTTT.

The CDR3 sequence: CASRPDGNTGELFF. DNA for the CDR3: TGTGCCAGCAGACCCGACGGGAACACCGGGGAGCTGTTTTTT. The chain carries TRBV2 and TRBJ2-2, with D uncertain. Germline V gene sequence: CDR1 SNHLY, CDR2 FYNNEI. V shed 6 bases and J shed 1 base, with 9 bases lying between them. This CDR3 comprises 14 residues.

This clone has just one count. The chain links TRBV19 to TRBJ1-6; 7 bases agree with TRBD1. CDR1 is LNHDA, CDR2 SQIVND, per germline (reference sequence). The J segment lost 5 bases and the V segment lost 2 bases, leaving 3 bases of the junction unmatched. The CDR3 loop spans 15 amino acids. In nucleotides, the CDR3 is TGTGCCAGTAGTATAAGGCAGGGGGATAATTCACCCCTCCACTTT. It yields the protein CASSIRQGDNSPLHF.

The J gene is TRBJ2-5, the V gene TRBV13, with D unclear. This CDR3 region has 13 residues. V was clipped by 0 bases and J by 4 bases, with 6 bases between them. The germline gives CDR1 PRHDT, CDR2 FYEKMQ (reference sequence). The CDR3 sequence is CASSLGVVETQYF. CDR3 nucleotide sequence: TGTGCCAGCAGCTTAGGGGTGGTAGAGACCCAGTACTTC. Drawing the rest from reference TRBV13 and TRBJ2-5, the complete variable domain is AAGVIQSPRHLIKEKRETATLKCYPIPRHDTVYWYQQGPGQDPQFLISFYEKMQSDKGSIPDRFSAQQFSDYHSELNMSSLELGDSALYFCASSLGVVETQYFGPGTRLLVL.

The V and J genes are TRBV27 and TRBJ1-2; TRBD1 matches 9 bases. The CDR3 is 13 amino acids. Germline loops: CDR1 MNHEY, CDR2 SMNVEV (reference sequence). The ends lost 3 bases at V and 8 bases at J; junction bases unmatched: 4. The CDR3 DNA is TGTGCCAGCAGTTTGGGGACAGGGCAGGGCTACACCTTC. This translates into CASSLGTGQGYTF.

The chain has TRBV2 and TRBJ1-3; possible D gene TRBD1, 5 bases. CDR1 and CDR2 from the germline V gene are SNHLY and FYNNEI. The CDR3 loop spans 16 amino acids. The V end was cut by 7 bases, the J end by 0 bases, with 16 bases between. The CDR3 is CASTHRGTHSGNTIYF. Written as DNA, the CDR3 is TGTGCCAGCACCCACCGGGGGACCCACTCTGGAAACACCATATATTTT. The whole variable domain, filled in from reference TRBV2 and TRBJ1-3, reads EPEVTQTPSHQVTQMGQEVILRCVPISNHLYFYWYRQILGQKVEFLVSFYNNEISEKSEIFDDQFSVERPDGSNFTLKIRSTKLEDSAMYFCASTHRGTHSGNTIYFGEGSWLTVV.

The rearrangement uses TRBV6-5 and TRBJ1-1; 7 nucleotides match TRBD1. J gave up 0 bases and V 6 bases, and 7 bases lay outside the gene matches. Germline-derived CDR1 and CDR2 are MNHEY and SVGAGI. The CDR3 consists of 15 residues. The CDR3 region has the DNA TGTGCCAGCAGCGAACCGGGACAGATGAACACTGAAGCTTTCTTT. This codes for CASSEPGQMNTEAFF.

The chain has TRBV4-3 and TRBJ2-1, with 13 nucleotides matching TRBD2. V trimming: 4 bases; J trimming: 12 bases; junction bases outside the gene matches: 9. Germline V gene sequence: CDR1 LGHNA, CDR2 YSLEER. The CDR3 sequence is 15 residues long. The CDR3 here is CASSLTSGGGSGQFF. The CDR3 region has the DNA TGCGCCAGCAGCCTTACTAGCGGGGGGGGATCGGGGCAGTTCTTC.

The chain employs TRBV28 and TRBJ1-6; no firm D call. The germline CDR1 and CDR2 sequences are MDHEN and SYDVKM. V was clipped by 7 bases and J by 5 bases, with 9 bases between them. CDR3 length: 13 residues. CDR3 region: CASIRENNSPLHF. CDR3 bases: TGTGCCAGCATAAGAGAAAATAATTCACCCCTCCACTTT.

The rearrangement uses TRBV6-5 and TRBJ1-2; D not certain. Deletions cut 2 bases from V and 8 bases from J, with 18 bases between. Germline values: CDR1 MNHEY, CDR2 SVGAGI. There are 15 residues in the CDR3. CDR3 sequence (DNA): TGTGCCAGCAGTTACGGCACCGGGGATCCGGGAGGCTACACCTTC. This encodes CASSYGTGDPGGYTF.

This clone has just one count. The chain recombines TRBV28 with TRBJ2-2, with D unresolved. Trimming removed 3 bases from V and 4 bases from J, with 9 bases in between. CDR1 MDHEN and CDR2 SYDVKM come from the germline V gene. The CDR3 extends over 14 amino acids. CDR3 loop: CASSFHSGTGELFF. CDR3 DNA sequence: TGTGCCAGCAGTTTTCACTCGGGCACCGGGGAGCTGTTTTTT.

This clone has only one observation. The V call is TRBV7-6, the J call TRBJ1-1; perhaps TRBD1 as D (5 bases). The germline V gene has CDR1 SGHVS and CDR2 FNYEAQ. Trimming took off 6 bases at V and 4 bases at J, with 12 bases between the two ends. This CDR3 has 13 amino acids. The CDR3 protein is CASRAGHLTEAFF. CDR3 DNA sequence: TGTGCCAGCAGGGCTGGACATCTCACTGAAGCTTTCTTT.